This T cell receptor beta chain is drawn from a study of cytomegalovirus exposure and HLA in healthy donors. Clones were sequenced by immunoSEQ multiplex PCR, and TCRdb holds only the in-frame ones, with some missing. The sample includes about 130,000 clones, about 91% of them seen just once. V dropped 8 bases and J dropped 0 bases, with 10 bases sitting between them. Per the germline V gene, CDR1 is LNHDA and CDR2 is SQIVND (reference sequence). CDR3 size: 14 residues. The TCR originated in a woman aged 18-35 years in good health and CMV-seronegative. Input material: PBMCs. This chain connects TRBV19 to TRBJ2-2; TRBD1 is a possible D gene (5 bases). The CDR3, as DNA: TGTGCCAGTCTCGACAGAACGAACACCGGGGAGCTGTTTTTT. It codes for CASLDRTNTGELFF.